One sample yielded the 16 T cell receptor beta chains listed below, sequenced in a study of graft-versus-host responses after intestinal transplantation. Only in-frame clones appear in the TCRdb table, and some are missing; sequencing was by immunoSEQ multiplex PCR. Among about 54,000 clones listed, 75% to 95% were seen once. The source was PBMCs, collected roughly 95 weeks after intestinal transplant. These receptors were taken from a human patient who received an intestinal transplant, so some T cells may come from the graft donor.

The rearrangement joins TRBV10-1 to TRBJ1-1, with D uncertain. The length of the CDR3 is 12 residues. The V gene's germline CDR1 is WNHNN and CDR2 SYGVQD (reference sequence). Trimming left V 6 bases short and J 0 bases short, with 5 bases between. This CDR3 reads CASSNMNTEAFF. The CDR3 region has the DNA TGCGCCAGCAGCAATATGAACACTGAAGCTTTCTTT.

The chain is built from TRBV7-9 and TRBJ1-4; 7 bases are shared with TRBD1. This CDR3 comprises 15 residues. Germline lookup yields CDR1 SEHNR and CDR2 FQNEAQ (reference sequence). The J segment lost 2 bases and the V segment lost 1 base, leaving 1 base of the junction unmatched. The CDR3 here is CASSLGGGTNEKLFF. The CDR3 nucleotides read TGTGCCAGCAGCTTAGGAGGGGGCACTAATGAAAAACTGTTTTTT.

The rearrangement links TRBV11-2 to TRBJ1-1, with 8 bases fitting TRBD1. The CDR3 length is 14 residues. Germline values: CDR1 SGHAT, CDR2 FQNNGV. The V and J ends lost 5 bases and 6 bases, in that order; junction bases with no gene match: 8. The CDR3 region is CASSPGQGRPEAFF. The CDR3 region has the DNA TGTGCCAGCAGCCCCGGACAGGGAAGGCCTGAAGCTTTCTTT. Drawing the rest from reference TRBV11-2 and TRBJ1-1, the complete variable domain is EAGVAQSPRYKIIEKRQSVAFWCNPISGHATLYWYQQILGQGPKLLIQFQNNGVVDDSQLPKDRFSAERLKGVDSTLKIQPAKLEDSAVYLCASSPGQGRPEAFFGQGTRLTVV.

The rearrangement uses TRBV27 and TRBJ2-3; D is perhaps TRBD1 or TRBD2 (6 bases each). The V end was cut by 7 bases, the J end by 3 bases, with 20 bases between. This CDR3 spans 16 amino acids. Germline CDR1 MNHEY, CDR2 SMNVEV (reference sequence). CDR3 in amino acids: CASKLGGAGSTDTQYF. The CDR3 nucleotides read TGTGCCAGCAAACTGGGGGGCGCAGGGTCAACAGATACGCAGTATTTT.

This chain links TRBV6-5 with TRBJ1-4; D is possibly TRBD1 (6 bases). This CDR3 comprises 15 residues. The germline CDR1 and CDR2 sequences are MNHEY and SVGAGI. V was pared by 6 bases and J by 4 bases, with 15 bases between. CDR3 protein: CASRDGQLVNEKLFF. Written as DNA, the CDR3 is TGTGCCAGCAGGGACGGACAGCTAGTTAATGAAAAACTGTTTTTT.

The V and J genes are TRBV19 and TRBJ2-2; 13 positions agree with TRBD2. CDR1 is LNHDA and CDR2 is SQIVND in the germline V gene (reference sequence). The CDR3 has 17 amino acids. After removal of 6 bases from V and 5 bases from J, the junction contained 9 bases not matched to a gene. CDR3 DNA: TGTGCCAGTAGGCCGACCGGGACTAGCGGGGTAACCGGGGAGCTGTTTTTT. Translating gives CASRPTGTSGVTGELFF.

The V gene is TRBV9, the J gene TRBJ1-2; 9 nucleotides agree with TRBD1. Germline loops: CDR1 SGDLS, CDR2 YYNGEE. The CDR3 contains 13 residues. V trimming: 0 bases; J trimming: 7 bases; junction bases outside the gene matches: 1. CDR3 nucleotides: TGTGCCAGCAGCGTAGGGACAGGGGTTGGCTACACCTTC. Translation gives CASSVGTGVGYTF.

The chain employs TRBV11-2 and TRBJ1-4; weak D call: TRBD1 (5 bases). CDR3 length: 15 residues. Deletions cut 1 base from V and 4 bases from J, with 10 bases between. Looked up from germline, CDR1 is SGHAT and CDR2 is FQNNGV. For the CDR3, the DNA is TGTGCCAGCAGCTTAGTGGGGCCGATTAATGAAAAACTGTTTTTT. It yields the protein CASSLVGPINEKLFF.

This clone was counted a single time. The V call is TRBV2, the J call TRBJ2-3; D may be TRBD2 (6 bases). There are 14 residues in the CDR3. CDR1 and CDR2 from the germline V gene are SNHLY and FYNNEI. The CDR3 here is CSGRGPPLTDTQYF. The CDR3 DNA reads as TGTTCAGGGCGGGGTCCTCCTCTAACAGATACGCAGTATTTT. The full variable domain, rest sourced from reference TRBV2 and TRBJ2-3, is EPEVTQTPSHQVTQMGQEVILRCVPISNHLYFYWYRQILGQKVEFLVSFYNNEISEKSEIFDDQFSVERPDGSNFTLKIRSTKLEDSAMYFCSGRGPPLTDTQYFGPGTRLTVL.

The chain links TRBV4-1 to TRBJ1-4; the D is unclear. The V end lost 5 bases, the J end lost 6 bases, and 13 bases lay between the germline ends. The CDR3 contains 14 residues. Per the germline V gene, CDR1 is MGHRA and CDR2 is YSYEKL. The CDR3 DNA reads as TGCGCCAGCAGCAAAAACGGCCTCGATGAAAAACTGTTTTTT. This encodes CASSKNGLDEKLFF.

V is TRBV7-9 and J is TRBJ1-3; D uncertain. Germline lookup yields CDR1 SEHNR and CDR2 FQNEAQ (reference sequence). Trimming removed 6 bases from V and 0 bases from J, with 6 bases in between. CDR3 length equals 13 residues. The CDR3: CASSEISGNTIYF. As DNA, the CDR3 is TGTGCCAGCAGTGAGATCTCTGGAAACACCATATATTTT.

The chain employs TRBV14 and TRBJ2-7, with 8 bases that match TRBD1. J lost 3 bases, V lost 6 bases, and 10 bases had no gene match. Germline V gene lookup returns CDR1 SGHDN and CDR2 FVKESK. This CDR3 has 15 residues. CDR3 in amino acids: CASSAGDRGLYEQYF. CDR3 DNA sequence: TGTGCCAGCAGTGCAGGAGACAGGGGCCTCTACGAGCAGTACTTC. Together with reference TRBV14 and TRBJ2-7, the CDR3 gives the full variable domain: EAGVTQFPSHSVIEKGQTVTLRCDPISGHDNLYWYRRVMGKEIKFLLHFVKESKQDESGMPNNRFLAERTGGTYSTLKVQPAELEDSGVYFCASSAGDRGLYEQYFGPGTRLTVT.

This chain uses TRBV9 with TRBJ2-3, with 8 positions matching TRBD2. The CDR3 extends over 15 amino acids. V gave up 0 bases and J gave up 5 bases; unmatched junction bases: 5. Germline V gene lookup returns CDR1 SGDLS and CDR2 YYNGEE. The CDR3: CASSVAAGGIDTQYF. In DNA form, the CDR3 reads TGTGCCAGCAGCGTAGCGGCGGGGGGAATAGATACGCAGTATTTT.

This clone was observed a handful of times. At one end the junction does not follow the germline gene, possibly because of a read error. The chain links TRBV4-1 to TRBJ1-5; D not resolved. The CDR3 sequence is 11 residues long. Germline CDR1 is MGHRA and CDR2 is YSYEKL. In nucleotides, the CDR3 is TGCGCCAGCAGCCAAGATCTAGAAAAACGTTTT. Translating it yields CASSQDLEKRF.

V and J are TRBV6-9 and TRBJ1-6; D not certain. Germline V CDR1 and CDR2: MNHGY, SVAAGI. Trimming left V 3 bases short and J 8 bases short, with 11 bases between. This CDR3 spans 14 amino acids. The CDR3 DNA is TGTGCCAGCAGTTACTTACTAGTTGATTCACCCCTCCACTTT. Amino acids: CASSYLLVDSPLHF.

The chain recombines TRBV4-1 with TRBJ2-2; TRBD2 is a possible D gene (6 bases). The CDR3 has 15 amino acids. Trimming removed 4 bases at V and 3 bases at J, with 12 bases between. CDR1 MGHRA and CDR2 YSYEKL come from the germline V gene. CDR3 coding DNA: TGCGCCAGCAGCCTCAGCTCGGGGGACACCGGGGAGCTGTTTTTT. This gives the protein CASSLSSGDTGELFF.